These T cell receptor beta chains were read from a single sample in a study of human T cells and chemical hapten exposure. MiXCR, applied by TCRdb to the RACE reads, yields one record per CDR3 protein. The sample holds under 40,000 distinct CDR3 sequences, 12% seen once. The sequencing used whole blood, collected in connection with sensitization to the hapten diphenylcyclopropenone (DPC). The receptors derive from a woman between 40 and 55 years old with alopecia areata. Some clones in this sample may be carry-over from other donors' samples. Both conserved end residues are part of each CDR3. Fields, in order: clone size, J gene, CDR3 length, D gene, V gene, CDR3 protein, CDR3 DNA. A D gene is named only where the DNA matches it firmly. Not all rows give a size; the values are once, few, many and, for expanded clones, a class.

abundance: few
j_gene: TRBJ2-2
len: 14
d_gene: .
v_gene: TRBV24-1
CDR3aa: CATSDSQLTGELFF
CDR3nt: TGTGCCACCAGTGATTCGCAGTTAACCGGGGAGCTGTTTTTT

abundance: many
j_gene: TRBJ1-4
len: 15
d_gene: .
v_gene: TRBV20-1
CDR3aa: CSVAPGGLTNEKLFF
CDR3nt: TGCAGTGTGGCCCCGGGGGGACTAACTAATGAAAAACTGTTTTTT

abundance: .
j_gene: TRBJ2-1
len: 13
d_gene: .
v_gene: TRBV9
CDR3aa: CASSVASYNEQFF
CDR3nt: TGTGCCAGCAGCGTAGCCAGCTACAATGAGCAGTTCTTC

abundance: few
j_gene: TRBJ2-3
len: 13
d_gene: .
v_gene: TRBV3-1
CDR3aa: CASSQYETDTQYF
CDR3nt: TGTGCCAGCAGCCAATACGAGACAGATACGCAGTATTTT

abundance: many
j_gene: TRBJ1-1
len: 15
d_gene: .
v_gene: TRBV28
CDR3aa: CASSPYATGNTEAFF
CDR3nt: TGTGCCAGCAGTCCCTATGCGACAGGAAACACTGAAGCTTTCTTT

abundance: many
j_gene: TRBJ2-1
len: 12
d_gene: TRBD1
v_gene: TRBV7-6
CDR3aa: CASRDPGGEQFF
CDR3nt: TGTGCCAGCAGGGACCCAGGGGGTGAGCAGTTCTTC

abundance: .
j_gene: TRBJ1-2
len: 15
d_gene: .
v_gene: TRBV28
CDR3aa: CASTLVGVANYGYTF
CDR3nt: TGTGCCAGCACCTTAGTAGGGGTAGCTAACTATGGCTACACCTTC

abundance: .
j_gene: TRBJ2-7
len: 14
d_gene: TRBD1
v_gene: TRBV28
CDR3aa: CASSPSLTGSEQYF
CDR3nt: TGTGCCAGCAGTCCCTCCCTGACAGGGAGCGAACAGTACTTC

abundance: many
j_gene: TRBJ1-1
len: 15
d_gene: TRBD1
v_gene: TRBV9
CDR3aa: CASSARDRDKTEAFF
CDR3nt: TGTGCCAGCAGCGCCCGGGACAGGGATAAAACTGAAGCTTTCTTT

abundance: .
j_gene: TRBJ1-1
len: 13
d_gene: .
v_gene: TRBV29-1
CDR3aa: CSVKLSGGTEAFF
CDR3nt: TGCAGCGTTAAGCTGTCCGGCGGCACTGAAGCTTTCTTT

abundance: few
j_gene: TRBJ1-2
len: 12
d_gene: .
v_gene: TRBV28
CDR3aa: CASSHLEGAYTF
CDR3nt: TGTGCCAGCTCTCACCTCGAAGGGGCCTACACCTTC

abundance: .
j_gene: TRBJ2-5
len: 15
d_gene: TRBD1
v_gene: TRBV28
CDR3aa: CASSRTGPSKETQYF
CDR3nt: TGTGCCAGCAGTCGGACAGGCCCTTCAAAGGAGACCCAGTACTTC

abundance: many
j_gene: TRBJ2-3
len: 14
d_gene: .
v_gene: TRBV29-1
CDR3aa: CSVEERGGTDTQYF
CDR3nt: TGCAGCGTTGAAGAGCGGGGAGGCACAGATACGCAGTATTTT

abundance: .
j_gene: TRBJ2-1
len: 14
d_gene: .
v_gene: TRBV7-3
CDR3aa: CASSLIGSYNEQFF
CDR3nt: TGTGCCAGCAGCTTAATAGGCTCCTACAATGAGCAGTTCTTC

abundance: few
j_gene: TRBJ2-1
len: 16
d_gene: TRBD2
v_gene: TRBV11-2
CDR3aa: CASSSDVLAGVNEQFF
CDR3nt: TGTGCCAGCAGCTCTGACGTCCTAGCGGGAGTAAATGAGCAGTTCTTC

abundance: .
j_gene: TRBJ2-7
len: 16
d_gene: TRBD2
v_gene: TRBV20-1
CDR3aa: CSARAAFSGRSIEQYF
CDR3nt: TGCAGTGCTAGAGCCGCCTTTAGCGGGAGATCCATTGAGCAGTACTTC

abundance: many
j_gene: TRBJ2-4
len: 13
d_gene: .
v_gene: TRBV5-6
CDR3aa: CASSLRPVDIQYF
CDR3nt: TGTGCCAGCAGCTTAAGACCAGTAGACATTCAGTACTTC

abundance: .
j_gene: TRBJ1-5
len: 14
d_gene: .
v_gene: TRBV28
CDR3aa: CASSPHPQDQPQHF
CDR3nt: TGTGCCAGCAGCCCGCACCCTCAAGATCAGCCCCAGCATTTT

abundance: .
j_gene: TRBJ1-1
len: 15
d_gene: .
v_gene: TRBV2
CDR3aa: CASDDEGARATEAFF
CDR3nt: TGTGCCAGCGATGACGAGGGCGCCCGGGCCACTGAAGCTTTCTTT

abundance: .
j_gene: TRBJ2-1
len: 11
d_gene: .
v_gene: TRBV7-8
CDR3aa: CASSPSHEQFF
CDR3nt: TGTGCCAGCAGCCCTTCCCATGAGCAGTTCTTC

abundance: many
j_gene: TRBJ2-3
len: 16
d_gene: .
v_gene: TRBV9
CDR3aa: CASSVEVGLGTDTQYF
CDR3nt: TGTGCCAGCAGCGTAGAAGTGGGACTGGGCACAGATACGCAGTATTTT

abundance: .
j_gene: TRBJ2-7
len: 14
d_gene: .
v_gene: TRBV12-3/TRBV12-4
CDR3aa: CASRPGQYSYEQYF
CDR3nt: TGTGCCAGCAGACCAGGACAGTACTCCTACGAGCAGTACTTC